This passage covers 24 T cell receptor beta chains from one sample sequenced in a study of cytomegalovirus exposure and HLA in healthy donors. In the PCR, 60 Vbeta and 13 Jbeta primers were used. Generated by immunoSEQ multiplex PCR, the TCRdb table keeps only in-frame clones and is missing some. The data contain fewer than 95,000 clones, roughly 85% of them seen just once; the ten biggest clones take up 6.5% to 8.5%. Sequencing was done on a sample of PBMCs. The receptors derive from a man aged 35 to 55 in good health and CMV-seropositive.

V gene TRBV29-1 combines with J gene TRBJ2-7, with TRBD2 matching 8 bases. The CDR3 sequence is 13 residues long. Germline CDR1 SQVTM, CDR2 ANQGSEA. Trimming at V came to 7 bases and at J to 2 bases, leaving 7 bases not matched to a gene. DNA of the CDR3: TGCAGCGCAAAAGGACTAGCCCCCTACGAGCAGTACTTC. Its protein product is CSAKGLAPYEQYF.

The genes are TRBV11-3 and TRBJ1-2; 8 positions match TRBD1. Trimming removed 5 bases from V and 4 bases from J; junction bases left unmatched: 9. Germline assignment: CDR1 SGHNT and CDR2 YENEEA. This CDR3 contains 15 residues. Written as DNA, the CDR3 is TGTGCCAGCAGCGCCCAACCGACAGGGGCCTATGGCTACACCTTC. It yields the protein CASSAQPTGAYGYTF.

The sample holds one count of this clone. V usage is TRBV18 and J usage is TRBJ1-3, with TRBD1 as a possible D gene (6 bases). Trimming left V 2 bases short and J 0 bases short, with 14 bases between. Germline V gene lookup returns CDR1 KGHSH and CDR2 LQKENI. This CDR3 has 17 amino acids. The CDR3: CASSPTGQPGSGNTIYF. DNA of the CDR3: TGTGCCAGCTCACCAACTGGACAGCCAGGCTCTGGAAACACCATATATTTT.

This chain uses TRBV5-8 with TRBJ2-7, with D possibly being TRBD2 (7 bases). The CDR3 covers 15 residues. Trimming left V 1 base short and J 2 bases short, with 13 bases between. Germline assignment: CDR1 SGHTS and CDR2 YDEGEE. This CDR3 reads CASSLWGGLAYEQYF. The CDR3 coding sequence is TGTGCCAGCAGCTTGTGGGGGGGGCTAGCCTACGAGCAGTACTTC.

J is TRBJ2-5 and V is TRBV5-6, with 8 bases fitting TRBD2. The CDR3 has 14 amino acids. In germline, CDR1 is SGHDT, CDR2 YYEEEE. V shed 1 base, J shed 7 bases, and the junction held 6 bases outside the gene matches. CDR3 sequence (DNA): TGTGCCAGCAGCTTGTCGGGGGGGGCCATGACCCAGTACTTC. Amino acid sequence: CASSLSGGAMTQYF.

The chain combines TRBV27 with TRBJ2-1; D possibly corresponds to TRBD2 (6 bases). V dropped 0 bases and J dropped 1 base, with 13 bases sitting between them. The CDR3 has 17 amino acids. Germline CDR1 and CDR2: MNHEY and SMNVEV (reference sequence). CDR3 nucleotides: TGTGCCAGCAGTTTATCATTTCCGGGAGAATCCTACAATGAGCAGTTCTTC. Translated: CASSLSFPGESYNEQFF.

J is TRBJ1-4 and V is TRBV7-8; D perhaps matches TRBD1 (6 bases). This CDR3 comprises 16 residues. The V end was cut by 5 bases, the J end by 4 bases, with 17 bases between. From germline, CDR1 is SGHVS and CDR2 FQNEAQ. The CDR3 bases are TGTGCCAGCAGCGCCAAGGGGGGGGCCGGTAATGAAAAACTGTTTTTT. This gives the protein CASSAKGGAGNEKLFF.

The chain joins TRBV6-6 to TRBJ1-2; 8 bases are shared with TRBD1. CDR1 MNHNY and CDR2 SVGAGI come from the germline V gene (reference sequence). This CDR3 region has 13 residues. V trimming: 8 bases; J trimming: 4 bases; junction bases outside the gene matches: 6. The CDR3 coding sequence is TGTGCCAGCTCCATCAGGGGGCCCTATGGCTACACCTTC. Protein: CASSIRGPYGYTF.

The CDR3 loop reads CASSRAGGPRNEQFF. CDR3 nucleotide sequence: TGTGCCAGCAGTCGAGCGGGAGGGCCTCGCAATGAGCAGTTCTTC. The chain is built from TRBV6-5 and TRBJ2-1; 10 nucleotides match TRBD2. Unmatched junction bases numbered 7, after V lost 5 bases and J lost 6 bases. The CDR3 runs to 15 residues. From germline, CDR1 is MNHEY and CDR2 SVGAGI.

This chain links TRBV7-3 with TRBJ2-3, with 7 bases lining up with TRBD1. Trimming at V came to 2 bases and at J to 7 bases, leaving 6 bases not matched to a gene. Germline V CDR1 and CDR2: SGHTA, FQGTGA. This CDR3 is built from 14 residues. CDR3 coding DNA: TGTGCCAGCAGCTTACCCTCGACAGGGAATACGCAGTATTTT. It is translated as CASSLPSTGNTQYF.

Only one count was recorded for this clone. The V gene is TRBV28, the J gene TRBJ2-5; 8 bases line up with TRBD1. CDR3 size: 16 residues. Germline V gives CDR1 MDHEN, CDR2 SYDVKM. The junction had 11 bases not matched to a gene; V was cut back by 6 bases and J by 2 bases. The CDR3 DNA sequence: TGTGCCAGCAGACGCGACAGGGGAAAACGACAAGAGACCCAGTACTTC. Protein product: CASRRDRGKRQETQYF.

This chain uses TRBV6-1 with TRBJ2-7; TRBD2 aligns across 12 bases. The CDR3 covers 15 residues. After removal of 7 bases from V and 1 base from J, the junction contained 5 bases not matched to a gene. Germline-derived CDR1 and CDR2 are MNHNS and SASEGT. In nucleotides, the CDR3 is TGTGCCAGCACCCTACTAGCGGGAGGATCCTACGAGCAGTACTTC. Its translation: CASTLLAGGSYEQYF.

This chain joins TRBV7-9 and TRBJ2-7; 9 nucleotides align to TRBD2. With 5 bases clipped from V and 7 bases from J, the junction kept 18 bases outside the gene matches. The germline gives CDR1 SEHNR, CDR2 FQNEAQ (reference sequence). The CDR3 totals 17 residues. The CDR3 reads CASSRDTSLAGDQEQYF. The CDR3 DNA is TGTGCCAGCAGCCGTGACACCTCCTTAGCGGGAGATCAGGAGCAGTACTTC.

The rearrangement joins TRBV5-4 to TRBJ2-3, with 7 bases that match TRBD2. CDR1 SGHNT and CDR2 YYREEE come from the germline V gene (reference sequence). V shed 3 bases, J shed 0 bases, and the junction held 7 bases outside the gene matches. The CDR3 has 16 amino acids. The CDR3 loop is CASSSGRVSSTDTQYF. CDR3 in DNA: TGTGCCAGCAGCTCGGGGAGGGTGTCTAGCACAGATACGCAGTATTTT.

This rearrangement joins TRBV27 to TRBJ2-3; 16 nucleotides match TRBD2. Germline CDR1 reads MNHEY; CDR2 reads SMNVEV (reference sequence). V lost 5 bases to trimming and J lost 8 bases; unmatched junction nucleotides: 7. CDR3 length: 16 residues. The CDR3 spells CASSPGLAGGPSTQYF. CDR3 in DNA: TGTGCCAGCAGTCCGGGACTAGCGGGGGGGCCGAGTACGCAGTATTTT.

This chain joins TRBV30 and TRBJ2-2; no clear D. Germline V gives CDR1 GTSNPN, CDR2 SVGIG (reference sequence). Deletions cut 3 bases from V and 3 bases from J, with 11 bases between. The CDR3 contains 14 residues. Written as DNA, the CDR3 is TGTGCCTGGAGAGCCGTTAGTCACACCGGGGAGCTGTTTTTT. It yields the protein CAWRAVSHTGELFF. The entire variable domain, with the rest obtained from reference TRBV30 and TRBJ2-2, is as follows: SQTIHQWPATLVQPVGSPLSLECTVEGTSNPNLYWYRQAAGRGLQLLFYSVGIGQISSEVPQNLSASRPQDRQFILSSKKLLLSDSGFYLCAWRAVSHTGELFFGEGSRLTVL.

CDR3 sequence: CASSSASGMPYEQYF. For the CDR3, the DNA is TGTGCCAGCAGTTCGGCGAGCGGGATGCCCTACGAGCAGTACTTC. The chain recombines TRBV6-1 with TRBJ2-7; 7 bases match TRBD2. V was pared by 5 bases and J by 2 bases, with 9 bases of the junction left unmatched. CDR3 length: 15 amino acids. Germline-derived CDR1 and CDR2 are MNHNS and SASEGT.

The chain links TRBV7-9 to TRBJ2-2; 7 positions agree with TRBD2. Per germline, CDR1 SEHNR and CDR2 FQNEAQ (reference sequence). V was pared by 3 bases and J by 4 bases, with 14 bases of the junction left unmatched. CDR3 length: 18 amino acids. The CDR3 nucleotides are TGTGCCAGCAGCTTTCCCCTCATAGCGGGTCCGCGCACCGGGGAGCTGTTTTTT. This codes for CASSFPLIAGPRTGELFF.

The chain has TRBV27 and TRBJ2-3; D is uncertain. The CDR3 consists of 16 residues. Germline V gene sequence: CDR1 MNHEY, CDR2 SMNVEV (reference sequence). The V gene lost 4 bases and the J gene lost 0 bases, with 14 bases spanning the gap. The CDR3 loop is CASSSTTRPSTDTQYF. CDR3 nucleotide sequence: TGTGCCAGCAGTTCTACGACGCGGCCTAGCACAGATACGCAGTATTTT.

V usage is TRBV4-1 and J usage is TRBJ1-5, with D uncertain. The CDR3 runs 15 residues. V was clipped by 0 bases and J by 6 bases, with 12 bases between them. The germline CDR1 and CDR2 sequences are MGHRA and YSYEKL. In DNA, the CDR3 is TGCGCCAGCAGCCAAGATAGAGGGTCGGGTCAGCCCCAGCATTTT. Protein: CASSQDRGSGQPQHF.

The chain links TRBV21-1 to TRBJ1-3. TRBV21-1 is a listed pseudogene. CDR3 length: 15 residues. This chain's CDR3 is CASSKREGSGNTIYF. The CDR3 coding sequence is TGTGCCAGCAGCAAACGGGAGGGCTCTGGAAACACCATATATTTT.

This clone was found once. The V and J genes are TRBV2 and TRBJ2-3, with a tentative D call TRBD1 (5 bases). Trimming took 1 base from V and 3 from J, leaving 11 bases between them. The germline CDR1 and CDR2 sequences are SNHLY and FYNNEI. This CDR3 has 15 amino acids. This CDR3 reads CASSEDGGHTDTQYF. CDR3 coding DNA: TGTGCCAGCAGTGAAGACGGCGGACATACAGATACGCAGTATTTT.

This clone was counted a few times. This sequence joins TRBV9 and TRBJ2-3, with TRBD2 matching over 10 bases. The CDR3 has 15 residues. Germline CDR1 is SGDLS and CDR2 is YYNGEE. Trimming removed 4 bases from V and 5 bases from J; junction bases left unmatched: 7. CDR3 bases: TGTGCCAGCAGCCTGAGACTAGCGGGCATAGATACGCAGTATTTT. It codes for CASSLRLAGIDTQYF. The variable domain in full, completed from reference TRBV9 and TRBJ2-3, reads DSGVTQTPKHLITATGQRVTLRCSPRSGDLSVYWYQQSLDQGLQFLIQYYNGEERAKGNILERFSAQQFPDLHSELNLSSLELGDSALYFCASSLRLAGIDTQYFGPGTRLTVL.

This clone appeared once. The V gene is TRBV28, the J gene TRBJ1-1; D call uncertain. V gave up 2 bases and J gave up 11 bases, with 12 bases separating them. The CDR3 is made up of 12 amino acids. From germline, CDR1 is MDHEN and CDR2 SYDVKM. CDR3 coding DNA: TGTGCCAGCAGTTTACCTAACTTAAGTGCTTTCTTT. This sequence encodes CASSLPNLSAFF.